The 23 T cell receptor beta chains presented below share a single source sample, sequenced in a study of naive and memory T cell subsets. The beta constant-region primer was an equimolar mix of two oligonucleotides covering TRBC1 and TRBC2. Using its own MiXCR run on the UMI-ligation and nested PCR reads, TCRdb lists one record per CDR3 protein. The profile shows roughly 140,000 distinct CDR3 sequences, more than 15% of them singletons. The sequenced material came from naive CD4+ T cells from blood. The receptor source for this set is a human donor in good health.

CDR3 bases: TGTGCCAGCAGTTACTCTAGGACAGGGGAATCAGATACGCAGTATTTT. It specifies CASSYSRTGESDTQYF. The rearrangement joins TRBV6-2 or TRBV6-3 to TRBJ2-3; 9 nucleotides align to TRBD1. Germline V gene sequence: CDR1 MNHEY, CDR2 SVGEGT. The CDR3 has 16 amino acids. V was clipped by 0 bases and J by 4 bases; unmatched bases: 5.

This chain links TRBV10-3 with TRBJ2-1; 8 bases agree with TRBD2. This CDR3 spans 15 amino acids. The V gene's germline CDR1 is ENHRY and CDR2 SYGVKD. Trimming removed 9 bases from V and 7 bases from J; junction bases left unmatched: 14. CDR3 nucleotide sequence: TGTGCCATTAGGAGCCCAGCGGGAGAGGGGAATGAGCAGTTCTTC. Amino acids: CAIRSPAGEGNEQFF.

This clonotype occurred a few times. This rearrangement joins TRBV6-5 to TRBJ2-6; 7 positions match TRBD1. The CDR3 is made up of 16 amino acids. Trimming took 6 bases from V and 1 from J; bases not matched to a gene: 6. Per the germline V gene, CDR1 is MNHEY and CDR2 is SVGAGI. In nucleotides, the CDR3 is TGTGCCAGCAGCCGAGGACAGGCGTCTGGGGCCAACGTCCTGACTTTC. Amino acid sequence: CASSRGQASGANVLTF.

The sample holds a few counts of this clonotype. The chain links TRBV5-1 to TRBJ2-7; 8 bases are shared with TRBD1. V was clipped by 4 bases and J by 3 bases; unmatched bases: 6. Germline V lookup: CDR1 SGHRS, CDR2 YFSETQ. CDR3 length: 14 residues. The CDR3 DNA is TGCGCCAGCAGCCTGGGACAGGTGGACTACGAGCAGTACTTC. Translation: CASSLGQVDYEQYF.

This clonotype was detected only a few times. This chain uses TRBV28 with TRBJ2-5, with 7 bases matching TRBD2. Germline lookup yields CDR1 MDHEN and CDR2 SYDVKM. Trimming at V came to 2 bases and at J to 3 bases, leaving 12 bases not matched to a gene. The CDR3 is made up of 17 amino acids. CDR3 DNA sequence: TGTGCCAGCAGTTTAGTGGTTGCGGGAGCCGGGAAAGAGACCCAGTACTTC. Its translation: CASSLVVAGAGKETQYF.

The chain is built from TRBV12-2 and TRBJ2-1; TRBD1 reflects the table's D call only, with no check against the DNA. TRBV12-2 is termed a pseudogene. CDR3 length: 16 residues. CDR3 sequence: CASRLMADPGYNEQFF. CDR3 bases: TGTGCAAGTCGCTTAATGGCGGACCCGGGATACAATGAGCAGTTCTTC.

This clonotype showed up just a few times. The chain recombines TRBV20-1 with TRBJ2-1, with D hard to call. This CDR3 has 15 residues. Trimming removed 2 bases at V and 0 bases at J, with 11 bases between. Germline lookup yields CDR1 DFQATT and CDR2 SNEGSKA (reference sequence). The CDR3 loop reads CSARPKGRSYNEQFF. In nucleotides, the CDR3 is TGCAGTGCTAGACCCAAAGGGCGCTCCTACAATGAGCAGTTCTTC.

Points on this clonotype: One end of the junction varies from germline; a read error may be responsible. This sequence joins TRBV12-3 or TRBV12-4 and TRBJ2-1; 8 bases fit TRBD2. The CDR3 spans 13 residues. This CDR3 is CASSLQRETEQFF. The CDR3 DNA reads TGTGCAAGCAGTTTACAGCGGGAGACTGAGCAGTTCTTC.

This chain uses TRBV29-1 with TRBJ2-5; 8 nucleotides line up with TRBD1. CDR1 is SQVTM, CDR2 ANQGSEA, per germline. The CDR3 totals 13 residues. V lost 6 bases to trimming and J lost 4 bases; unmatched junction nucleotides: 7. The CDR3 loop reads CSVDGQGPETQYF. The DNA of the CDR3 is TGCAGCGTCGACGGACAGGGCCCAGAGACCCAGTACTTC.

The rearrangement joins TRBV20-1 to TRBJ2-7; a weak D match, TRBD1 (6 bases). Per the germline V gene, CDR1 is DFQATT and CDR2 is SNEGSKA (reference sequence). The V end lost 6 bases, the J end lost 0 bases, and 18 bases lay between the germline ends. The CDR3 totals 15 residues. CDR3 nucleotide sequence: TGCAGTGCAGAGGACAGCGCATCCCGCTCCTACGAGCAGTACTTC. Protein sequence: CSAEDSASRSYEQYF.

CDR3 bases: TGTGCCAGCAAATTAGCGGCAATCACAGATACGCAGTATTTT. It yields the protein CASKLAAITDTQYF. This chain uses TRBV6-1 with TRBJ2-3, with a possible D match to TRBD2 (6 bases). The CDR3 contains 14 residues. V was trimmed by 7 bases and J by 2 bases, leaving 13 bases between them. The germline V gene encodes CDR1 MNHNS and CDR2 SASEGT.

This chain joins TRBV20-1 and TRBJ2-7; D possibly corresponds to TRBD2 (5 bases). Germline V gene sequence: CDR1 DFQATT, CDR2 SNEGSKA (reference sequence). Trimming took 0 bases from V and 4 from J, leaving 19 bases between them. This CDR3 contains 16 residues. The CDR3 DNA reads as TGCAGTGCTAGAGATCTACTTCGGGAACTCTTATACGAGCAGTACTTC. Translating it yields CSARDLLRELLYEQYF.

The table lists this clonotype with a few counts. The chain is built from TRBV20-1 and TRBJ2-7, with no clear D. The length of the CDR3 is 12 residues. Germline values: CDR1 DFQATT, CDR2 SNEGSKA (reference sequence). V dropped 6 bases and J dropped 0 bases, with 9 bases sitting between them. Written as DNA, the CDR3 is TGCAGTGCGGAACGACCCTCCTACGAGCAGTACTTC. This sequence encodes CSAERPSYEQYF.

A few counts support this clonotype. The DNA for the CDR3 is TGTGCCAGCAGAGCGGGAGCCGCGGGTCAGCCCCAGCATTTT. Encoded protein: CASRAGAAGQPQHF. This chain uses TRBV6-1 with TRBJ1-5, with D unresolved. The germline gives CDR1 MNHNS, CDR2 SASEGT. There are 14 residues in the CDR3. V lost 6 bases, J lost 6 bases, and 15 bases lay in between.

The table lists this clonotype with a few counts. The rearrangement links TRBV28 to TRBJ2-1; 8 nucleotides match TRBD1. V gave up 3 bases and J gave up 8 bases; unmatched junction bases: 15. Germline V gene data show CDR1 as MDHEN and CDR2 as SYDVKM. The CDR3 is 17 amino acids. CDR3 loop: CASSFMDQGAKLDEQFF. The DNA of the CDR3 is TGTGCCAGCAGTTTCATGGATCAGGGGGCTAAGTTGGATGAGCAGTTCTTC. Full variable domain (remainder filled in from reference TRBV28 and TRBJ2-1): DVKVTQSSRYLVKRTGEKVFLECVQDMDHENMFWYRQDPGLGLRLIYFSYDVKMKEKGDIPEGYSVSREKKERFSLILESASTNQTSMYLCASSFMDQGAKLDEQFFGPGTRLTVL.

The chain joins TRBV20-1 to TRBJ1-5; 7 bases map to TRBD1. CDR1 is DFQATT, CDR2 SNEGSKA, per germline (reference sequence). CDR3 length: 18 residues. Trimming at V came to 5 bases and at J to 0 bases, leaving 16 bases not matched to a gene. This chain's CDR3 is CSASRLRTGPNSNQPQHF. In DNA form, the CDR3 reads TGCAGTGCTTCCAGATTGAGGACAGGCCCTAATAGCAATCAGCCCCAGCATTTT.

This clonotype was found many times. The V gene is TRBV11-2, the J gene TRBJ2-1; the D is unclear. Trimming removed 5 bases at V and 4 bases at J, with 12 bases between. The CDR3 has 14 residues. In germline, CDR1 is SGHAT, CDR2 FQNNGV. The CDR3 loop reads CASSPSRVYNEQFF. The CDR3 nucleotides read TGTGCCAGCAGCCCCAGTAGGGTGTACAATGAGCAGTTCTTC. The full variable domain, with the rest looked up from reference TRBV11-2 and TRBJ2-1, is EAGVAQSPRYKIIEKRQSVAFWCNPISGHATLYWYQQILGQGPKLLIQFQNNGVVDDSQLPKDRFSAERLKGVDSTLKIQPAKLEDSAVYLCASSPSRVYNEQFFGPGTRLTVL.

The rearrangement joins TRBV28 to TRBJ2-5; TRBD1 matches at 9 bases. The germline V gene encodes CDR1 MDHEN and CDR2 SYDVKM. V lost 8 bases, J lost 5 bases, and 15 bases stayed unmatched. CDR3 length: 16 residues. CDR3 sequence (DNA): TGTGCCAGCTATAACTCCTGGACAGGGGAGGTCGAGACCCAGTACTTC. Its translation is CASYNSWTGEVETQYF.

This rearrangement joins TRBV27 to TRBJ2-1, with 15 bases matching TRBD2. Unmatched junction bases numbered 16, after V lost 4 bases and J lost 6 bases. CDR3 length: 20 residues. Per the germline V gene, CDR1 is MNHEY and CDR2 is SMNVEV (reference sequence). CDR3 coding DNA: TGTGCCAGCAGTTGGATTTCACCCGGACTAGCGGGAGGGGGGGGCAATGAGCAGTTCTTC. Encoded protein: CASSWISPGLAGGGGNEQFF.

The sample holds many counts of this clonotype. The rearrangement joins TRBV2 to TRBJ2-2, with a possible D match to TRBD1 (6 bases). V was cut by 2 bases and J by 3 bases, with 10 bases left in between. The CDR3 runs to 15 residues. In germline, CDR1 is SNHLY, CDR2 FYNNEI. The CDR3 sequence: CASSELQGYTGELFF. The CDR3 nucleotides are TGTGCCAGCAGTGAATTACAGGGATACACCGGGGAGCTGTTTTTT.

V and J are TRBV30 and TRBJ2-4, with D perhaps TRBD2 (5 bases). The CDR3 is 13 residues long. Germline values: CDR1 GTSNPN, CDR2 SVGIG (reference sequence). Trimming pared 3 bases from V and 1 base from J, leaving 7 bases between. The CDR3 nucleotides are TGTGCCTGGAGCCCGGGGGCCAAAAACATTCAGTACTTC. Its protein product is CAWSPGAKNIQYF.

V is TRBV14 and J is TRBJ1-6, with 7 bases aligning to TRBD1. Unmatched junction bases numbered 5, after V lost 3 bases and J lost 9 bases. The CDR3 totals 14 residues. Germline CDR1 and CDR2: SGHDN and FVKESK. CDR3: CASSQGQPSSPLHF. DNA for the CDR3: TGTGCCAGCAGCCAGGGACAGCCTTCTTCACCCCTCCACTTT.

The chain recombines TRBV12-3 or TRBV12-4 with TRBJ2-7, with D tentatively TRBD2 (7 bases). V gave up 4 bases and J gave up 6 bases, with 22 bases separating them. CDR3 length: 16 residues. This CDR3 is CASSSTPPDRTSEQYF. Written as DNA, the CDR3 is TGTGCCAGCAGTTCTACCCCCCCCGACAGGACTAGCGAGCAGTACTTC.